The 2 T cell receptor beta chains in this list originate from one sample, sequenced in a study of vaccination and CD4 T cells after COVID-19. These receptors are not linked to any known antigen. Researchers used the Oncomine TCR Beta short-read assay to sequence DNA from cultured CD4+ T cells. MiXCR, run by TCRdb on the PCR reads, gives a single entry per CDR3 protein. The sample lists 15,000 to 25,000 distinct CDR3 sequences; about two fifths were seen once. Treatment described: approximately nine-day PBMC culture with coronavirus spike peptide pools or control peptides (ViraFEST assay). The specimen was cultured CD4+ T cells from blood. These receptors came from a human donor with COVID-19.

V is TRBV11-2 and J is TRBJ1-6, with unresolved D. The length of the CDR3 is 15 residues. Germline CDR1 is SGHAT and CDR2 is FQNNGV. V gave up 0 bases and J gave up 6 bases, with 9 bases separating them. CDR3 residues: CASSLEVRPNSPLHF. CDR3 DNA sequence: TGTGCCAGCAGCTTAGAAGTCCGACCTAATTCACCCCTCCACTTT.

DNA of the CDR3: TGCAGTGCCACCAGGGGGTTCAGGGCTTCCCAGCATTTT. It encodes CSATRGFRASQHF. The chain employs TRBV20-1 and TRBJ1-5; 7 bases are a match to TRBD1. V shed 6 bases and J 11 bases; nucleotides not matched to a gene: 13. The germline gives CDR1 DFQATT, CDR2 SNEGSKA (reference sequence). CDR3 length: 13 amino acids.